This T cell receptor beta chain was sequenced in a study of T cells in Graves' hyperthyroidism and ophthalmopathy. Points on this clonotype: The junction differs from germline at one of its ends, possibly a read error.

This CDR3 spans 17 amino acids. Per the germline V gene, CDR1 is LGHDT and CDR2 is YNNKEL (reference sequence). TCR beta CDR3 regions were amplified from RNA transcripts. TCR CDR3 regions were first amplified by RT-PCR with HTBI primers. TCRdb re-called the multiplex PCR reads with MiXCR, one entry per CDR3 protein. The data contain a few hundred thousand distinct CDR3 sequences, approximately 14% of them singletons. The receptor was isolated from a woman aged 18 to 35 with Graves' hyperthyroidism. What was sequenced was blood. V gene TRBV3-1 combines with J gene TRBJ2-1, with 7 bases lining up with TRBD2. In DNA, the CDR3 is TGTGCCAGCAGCCAAGATTGGCTAGCGGCGTCCTACAATGAGCAGCTCTTC. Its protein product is CASSQDWLAASYNEQLF.